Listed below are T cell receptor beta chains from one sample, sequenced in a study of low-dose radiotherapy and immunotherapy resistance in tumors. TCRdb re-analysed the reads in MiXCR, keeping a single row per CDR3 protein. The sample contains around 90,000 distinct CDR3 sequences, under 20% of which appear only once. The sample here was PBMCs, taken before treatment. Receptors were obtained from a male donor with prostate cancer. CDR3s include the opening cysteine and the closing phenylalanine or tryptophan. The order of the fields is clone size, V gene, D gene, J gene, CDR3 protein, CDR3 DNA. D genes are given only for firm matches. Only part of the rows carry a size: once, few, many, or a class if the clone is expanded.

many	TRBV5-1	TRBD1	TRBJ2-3	CASSPGTGALTDTQYF	TGCGCCAGCAGCCCAGGGACAGGGGCCCTCACAGATACGCAGTATTTT
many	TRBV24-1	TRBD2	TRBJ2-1	CATSRIGGESVRQFF	TGTGCCACCAGTAGGATCGGGGGGGAATCGGTACGGCAGTTCTTC
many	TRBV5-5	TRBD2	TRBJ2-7	CASSHLAALTLWEQYF	TGTGCCAGCAGCCATCTAGCGGCTCTAACCCTGTGGGAGCAGTACTTC
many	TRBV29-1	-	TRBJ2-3	CSTLGRGGTDTQYF	TGCAGCACCCTTGGCAGGGGGGGCACAGATACGCAGTATTTT
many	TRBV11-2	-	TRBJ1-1	CASSLGGRNTEAFF	TGTGCCAGCAGCTTAGGCGGGCGGAACACTGAAGCTTTCTTT
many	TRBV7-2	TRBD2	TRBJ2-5	CASSLAAGGGQETQYF	TGTGCCAGCAGCTTAGCAGCGGGGGGAGGCCAAGAGACCCAGTACTTC
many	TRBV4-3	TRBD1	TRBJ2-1	CASSQEEVRGQYEQFF	TGCGCCAGCAGCCAAGAAGAGGTGAGGGGGCAGTATGAGCAGTTCTTC
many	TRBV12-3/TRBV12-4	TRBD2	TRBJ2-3	CASSPRTSGYERRADTQYF	TGTGCCAGCAGTCCACGGACTAGCGGGTATGAAAGGAGGGCAGATACGCAGTATTTT
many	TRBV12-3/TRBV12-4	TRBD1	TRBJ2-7	CASSPRDRDSLYEQYF	TGTGCCAGCAGTCCTCGGGACCGGGACAGCCTCTACGAGCAGTACTTC
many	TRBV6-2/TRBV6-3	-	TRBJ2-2	CASATDTGELFF	TGTGCCTCCGCGACTGACACCGGGGAGCTGTTTTTT
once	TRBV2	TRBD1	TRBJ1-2	CASSESTGGSYGYTF	TGTGCCAGCAGTGAGTCGACAGGGGGTAGCTATGGCTACACCTTC
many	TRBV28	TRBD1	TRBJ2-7	CASSSPGQGFYEQYF	TGTGCCAGCAGTAGTCCGGGACAGGGTTTTTACGAGCAGTACTTC
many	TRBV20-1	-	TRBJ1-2	CSARVSSEGVGGYTF	TGCAGTGCTAGAGTTAGTTCCGAGGGGGTCGGCGGCTACACCTTC
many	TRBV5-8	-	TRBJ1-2	CASSLDGGEKGYTF	TGTGCCAGCAGCTTGGACGGCGGAGAAAAGGGCTACACCTTC
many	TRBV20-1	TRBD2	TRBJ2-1	CSVTSGGSYNEQFF	TGCAGTGTTACAAGCGGGGGGTCCTACAATGAGCAGTTCTTC
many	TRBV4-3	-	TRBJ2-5	CASSSVVGETQYF	TGCGCCAGCAGCTCCGTTGTCGGGGAGACCCAGTACTTC
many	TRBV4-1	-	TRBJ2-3	CASSRPEDSPSTDTQYF	TGCGCCAGCAGCCGGCCTGAGGACAGCCCTAGCACAGATACGCAGTATTTT
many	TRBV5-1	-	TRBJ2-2	CASSLDQGNTGELFF	TGCGCCAGCAGCTTGGATCAGGGGAACACCGGGGAGCTGTTTTTT
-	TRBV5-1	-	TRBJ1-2	CASSLLSDQALGGYTF	TGCGCCAGCAGCTTGTTATCGGACCAGGCCCTGGGGGGCTACACCTTC
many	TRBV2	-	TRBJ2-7	CASMKGTYEQYF	TGTGCCAGCATGAAAGGGACCTACGAGCAGTACTTC
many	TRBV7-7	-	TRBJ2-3	CASSLGTTDTQYF	TGTGCCAGCAGCTTGGGAACCACAGATACGCAGTATTTT
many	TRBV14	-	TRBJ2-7	CASSQVWGGAYEQYF	TGTGCCAGCAGCCAAGTCTGGGGTGGGGCCTACGAGCAGTACTTC
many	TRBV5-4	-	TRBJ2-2	CASSFSAIANTGELFF	TGTGCCAGCAGCTTCTCGGCCATCGCGAACACCGGGGAGCTGTTTTTT
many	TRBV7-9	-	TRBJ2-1	CASSSSGSVEQFF	TGTGCCAGCAGCTCCTCAGGGTCGGTTGAGCAGTTCTTC
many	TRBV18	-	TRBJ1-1	CASSPPRGSTEAFF	TGTGCCAGCTCACCCCCGCGGGGATCAACTGAAGCTTTCTTT
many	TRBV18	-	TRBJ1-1	CASSPFKGNTEAFF	TGTGCCAGCTCACCTTTTAAGGGGAACACTGAAGCTTTCTTT
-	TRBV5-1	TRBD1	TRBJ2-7	CASSSGQGAYEQYF	TGCGCCAGCAGCTCTGGACAGGGGGCCTACGAGCAGTACTTC
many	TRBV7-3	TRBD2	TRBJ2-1	CASSPGLAPNNEQFF	TGTGCCAGCAGCCCGGGACTAGCGCCGAACAATGAGCAGTTCTTC
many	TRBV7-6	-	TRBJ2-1	CASSLLDALRHEQFF	TGTGCCAGCAGCTTACTCGACGCCTTGCGCCATGAGCAGTTCTTC
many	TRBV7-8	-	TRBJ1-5	CASSLGGDRRNQPQHF	TGTGCCAGCAGCTTGGGTGGTGACAGGCGCAATCAGCCCCAGCATTTT
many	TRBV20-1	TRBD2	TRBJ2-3	CSAPSGGGSYF	TGCAGTGCCCCGAGCGGGGGGGGGTCGTATTTT
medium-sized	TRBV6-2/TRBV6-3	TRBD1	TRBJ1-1	CASSTGDSGTEAFF	TGTGCCAGCAGTACGGGGGACAGCGGCACTGAAGCTTTCTTT
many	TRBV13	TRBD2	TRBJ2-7	CASSLTSSGALLSEQYF	TGTGCCAGCAGCTTAACGTCCAGCGGGGCCCTCCTTTCCGAGCAGTACTTC
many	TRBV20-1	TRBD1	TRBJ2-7	CSARSGTDRGGEQYF	TGCAGTGCTAGATCAGGAACGGACAGGGGGGGCGAGCAGTACTTC
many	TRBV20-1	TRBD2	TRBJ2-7	CSAREILAGSYEQYF	TGCAGTGCTAGAGAGATACTAGCGGGATCCTACGAGCAGTACTTC
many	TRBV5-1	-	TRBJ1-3	CASSLWGSGNTIYF	TGCGCCAGCAGCTTGTGGGGATCTGGAAACACCATATATTTT
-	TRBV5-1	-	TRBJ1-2	CASSPKGGDYGYTF	TGCGCCAGCAGTCCCAAAGGGGGGGACTATGGCTACACCTTC
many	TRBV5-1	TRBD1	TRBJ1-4	CASSWTGTGNEKLFF	TGCGCCAGCAGCTGGACCGGGACAGGGAATGAAAAACTGTTTTTT
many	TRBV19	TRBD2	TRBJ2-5	CASSISSGGFETQYF	TGTGCCAGTAGTATTTCTAGCGGGGGGTTCGAGACCCAGTACTTC
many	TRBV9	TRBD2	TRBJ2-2	CASSVGLAQGGELFF	TGTGCCAGCAGCGTGGGACTAGCACAGGGCGGGGAGCTGTTTTTT
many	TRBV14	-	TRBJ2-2	CASSQGTHTGELFF	TGTGCCAGCAGCCAAGGGACTCACACCGGGGAGCTGTTTTTT
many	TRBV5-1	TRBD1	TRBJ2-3	CASSRDRGDTQYF	TGCGCCAGCAGCCGGGACAGGGGAGATACGCAGTATTTT
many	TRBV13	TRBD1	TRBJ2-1	CASSPFPGTGVSEQFF	TGTGCCAGCAGCCCCTTTCCTGGGACAGGGGTAAGTGAGCAGTTCTTC
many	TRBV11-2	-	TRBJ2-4	CASSLDRPGLAKNIQYF	TGTGCCAGCAGCTTAGATCGCCCGGGATTAGCCAAAAACATTCAGTACTTC
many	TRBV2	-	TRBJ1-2	CASSPTVINGYTF	TGTGCCAGCAGCCCTACAGTGATCAATGGCTACACCTTC
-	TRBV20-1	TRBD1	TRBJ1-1	CSARTGDATEAFF	TGCAGTGCTAGGACAGGGGACGCCACTGAAGCTTTCTTT
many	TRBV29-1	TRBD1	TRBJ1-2	CSVRTGVGYTF	TGCAGCGTCCGCACAGGGGTCGGCTACACCTTC
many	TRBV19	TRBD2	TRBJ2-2	CASSMATSVGELFF	TGTGCCAGTAGTATGGCCACTAGCGTCGGGGAGCTGTTTTTT